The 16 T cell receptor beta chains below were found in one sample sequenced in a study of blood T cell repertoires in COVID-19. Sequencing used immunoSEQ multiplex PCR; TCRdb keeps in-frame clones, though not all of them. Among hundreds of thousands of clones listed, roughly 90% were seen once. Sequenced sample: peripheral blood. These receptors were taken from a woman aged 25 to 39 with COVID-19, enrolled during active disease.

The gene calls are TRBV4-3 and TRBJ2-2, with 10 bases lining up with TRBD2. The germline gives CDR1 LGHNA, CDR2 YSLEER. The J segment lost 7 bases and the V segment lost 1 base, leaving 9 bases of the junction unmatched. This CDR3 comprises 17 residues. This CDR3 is CASSQGPSGSFVGELFF. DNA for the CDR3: TGCGCCAGCAGCCAAGGGCCTAGCGGGAGTTTCGTCGGGGAGCTGTTTTTT.

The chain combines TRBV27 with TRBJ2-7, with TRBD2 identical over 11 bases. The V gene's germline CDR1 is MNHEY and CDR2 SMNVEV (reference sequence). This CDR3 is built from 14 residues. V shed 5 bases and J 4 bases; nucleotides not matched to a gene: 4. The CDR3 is CASSTTSGMYEQYF. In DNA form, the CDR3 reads TGTGCCAGCAGTACGACTAGCGGGATGTACGAGCAGTACTTC.

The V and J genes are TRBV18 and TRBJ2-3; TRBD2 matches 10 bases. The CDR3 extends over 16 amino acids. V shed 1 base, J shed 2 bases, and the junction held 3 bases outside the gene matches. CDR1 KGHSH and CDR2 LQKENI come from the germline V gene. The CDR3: CASSPRSGRDTDTQYF. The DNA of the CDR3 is TGTGCCAGCTCACCACGCAGCGGGAGGGACACAGATACGCAGTATTTT.

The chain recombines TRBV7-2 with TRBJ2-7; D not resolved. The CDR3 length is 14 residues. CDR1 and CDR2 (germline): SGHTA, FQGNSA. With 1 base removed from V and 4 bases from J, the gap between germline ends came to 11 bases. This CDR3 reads CASSLVSTGYEQYF. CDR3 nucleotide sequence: TGTGCCAGCAGCTTAGTCTCCACCGGGTACGAGCAGTACTTC. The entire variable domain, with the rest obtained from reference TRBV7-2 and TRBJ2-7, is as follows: GAGVSQSPSNKVTEKGKDVELRCDPISGHTALYWYRQSLGQGLEFLIYFQGNSAPDKSGLPSDRFSAERTGGSVSTLTIQRTQQEDSAVYLCASSLVSTGYEQYFGPGTRLTVT.

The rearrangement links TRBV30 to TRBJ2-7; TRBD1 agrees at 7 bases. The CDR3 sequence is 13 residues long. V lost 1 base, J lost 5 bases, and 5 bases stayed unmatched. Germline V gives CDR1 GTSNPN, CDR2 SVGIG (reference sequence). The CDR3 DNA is TGTGCCTGGAGTGGAATCGACAGGGACGAGCAGTACTTC. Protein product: CAWSGIDRDEQYF.

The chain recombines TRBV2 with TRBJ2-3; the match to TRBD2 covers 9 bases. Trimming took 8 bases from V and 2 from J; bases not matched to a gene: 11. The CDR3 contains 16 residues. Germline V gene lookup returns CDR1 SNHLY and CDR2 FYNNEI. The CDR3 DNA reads TGTGCCAGCGAAGGGAGGAGCGGGAGGCCCACAGATACGCAGTATTTT. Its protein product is CASEGRSGRPTDTQYF.

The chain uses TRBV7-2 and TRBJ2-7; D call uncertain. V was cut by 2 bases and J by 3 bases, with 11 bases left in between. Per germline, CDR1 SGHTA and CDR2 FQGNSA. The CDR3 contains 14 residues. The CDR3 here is CASSLSPQVYEQYF. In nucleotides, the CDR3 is TGTGCCAGCAGCTTATCCCCGCAGGTCTACGAGCAGTACTTC.

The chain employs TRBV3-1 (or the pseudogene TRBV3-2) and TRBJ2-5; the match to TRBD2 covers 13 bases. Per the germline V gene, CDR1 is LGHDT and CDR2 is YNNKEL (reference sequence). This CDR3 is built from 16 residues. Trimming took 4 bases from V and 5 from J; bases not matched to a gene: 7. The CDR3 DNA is TGTGCCAGCAGCCGAGCCGGACTAGCGGGAGAGGAGACCCAGTACTTC. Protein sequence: CASSRAGLAGEETQYF.

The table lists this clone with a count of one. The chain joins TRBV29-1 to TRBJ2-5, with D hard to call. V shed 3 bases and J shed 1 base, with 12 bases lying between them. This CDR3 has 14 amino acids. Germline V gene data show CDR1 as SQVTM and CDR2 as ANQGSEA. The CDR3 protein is CSVEQLGSQETQYF. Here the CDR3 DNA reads TGCAGCGTTGAGCAATTGGGCAGCCAAGAGACCCAGTACTTC.

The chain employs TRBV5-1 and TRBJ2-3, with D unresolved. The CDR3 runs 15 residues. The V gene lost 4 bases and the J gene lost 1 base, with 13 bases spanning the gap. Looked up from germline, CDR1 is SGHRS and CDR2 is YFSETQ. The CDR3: CASSTALPGTDTQYF. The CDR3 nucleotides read TGCGCCAGCAGCACCGCCCTACCCGGCACAGATACGCAGTATTTT.

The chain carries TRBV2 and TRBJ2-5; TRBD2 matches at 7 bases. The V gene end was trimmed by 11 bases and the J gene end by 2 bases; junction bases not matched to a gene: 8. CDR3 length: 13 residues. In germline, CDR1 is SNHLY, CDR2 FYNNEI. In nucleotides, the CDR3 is TGTGCCCGACCGGGAGGAGGACAAGAGACCCAGTACTTC. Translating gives CARPGGGQETQYF. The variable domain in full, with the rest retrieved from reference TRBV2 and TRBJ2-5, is EPEVTQTPSHQVTQMGQEVILRCVPISNHLYFYWYRQILGQKVEFLVSFYNNEISEKSEIFDDQFSVERPDGSNFTLKIRSTKLEDSAMYFCARPGGGQETQYFGPGTRLLVL.

DNA for the CDR3: TGTGCCAGCAGCTTTCGCCCGGAGGCCAAAAACATTCAGTACTTC. Its translation: CASSFRPEAKNIQYF. This sequence joins TRBV7-2 and TRBJ2-4; D is uncertain. Germline V gives CDR1 SGHTA, CDR2 FQGNSA. CDR3 length: 15 residues. V lost 3 bases, J lost 1 base, and 10 bases lay in between.

This chain's CDR3 is CASTLTDGELFF. The CDR3 bases are TGTGCCAGCACTCTGACAGATGGGGAGCTGTTTTTT. This chain uses TRBV6-6 with TRBJ2-2; tentatively, D is TRBD1 (5 bases). The V and J ends lost 7 bases and 8 bases respectively, with 11 bases between them. The CDR3 extends over 12 amino acids. Germline CDR1 and CDR2: MNHNY and SVGAGI (reference sequence).

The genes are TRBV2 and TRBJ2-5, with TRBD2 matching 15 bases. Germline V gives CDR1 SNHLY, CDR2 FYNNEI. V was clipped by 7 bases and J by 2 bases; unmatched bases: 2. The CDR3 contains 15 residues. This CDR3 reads CASTGLAGGQETQYF. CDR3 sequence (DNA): TGTGCCAGCACCGGACTAGCGGGAGGGCAAGAGACCCAGTACTTC.

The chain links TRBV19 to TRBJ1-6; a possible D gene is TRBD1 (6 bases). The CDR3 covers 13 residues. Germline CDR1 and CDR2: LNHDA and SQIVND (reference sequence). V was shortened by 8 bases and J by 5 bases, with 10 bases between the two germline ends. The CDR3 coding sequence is TGTGCCAGTCAGGACAGCCATAATTCACCCCTCCACTTT. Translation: CASQDSHNSPLHF.

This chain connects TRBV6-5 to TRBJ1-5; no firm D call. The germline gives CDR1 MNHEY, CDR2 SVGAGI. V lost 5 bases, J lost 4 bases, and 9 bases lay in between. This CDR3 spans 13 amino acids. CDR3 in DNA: TGTGCCAGCAGTCCCTCGCGGAATCAGCCCCAGCATTTT. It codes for CASSPSRNQPQHF.